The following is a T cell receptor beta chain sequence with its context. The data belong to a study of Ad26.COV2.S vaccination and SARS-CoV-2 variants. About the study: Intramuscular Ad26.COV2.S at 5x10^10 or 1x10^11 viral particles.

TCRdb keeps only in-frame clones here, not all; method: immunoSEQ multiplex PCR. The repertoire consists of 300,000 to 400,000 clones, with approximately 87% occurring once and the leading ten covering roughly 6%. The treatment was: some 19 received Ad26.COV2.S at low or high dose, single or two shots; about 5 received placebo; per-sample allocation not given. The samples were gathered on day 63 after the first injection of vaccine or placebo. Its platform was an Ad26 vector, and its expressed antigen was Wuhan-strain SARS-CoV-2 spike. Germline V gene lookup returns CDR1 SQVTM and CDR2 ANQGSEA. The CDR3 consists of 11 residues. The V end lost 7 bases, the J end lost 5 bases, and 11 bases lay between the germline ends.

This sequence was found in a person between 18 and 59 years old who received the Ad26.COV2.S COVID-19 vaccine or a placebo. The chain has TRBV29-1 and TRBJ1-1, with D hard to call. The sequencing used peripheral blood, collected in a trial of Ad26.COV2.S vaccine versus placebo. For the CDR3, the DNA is TGCAGCGGCCGAATGGGGACTGAAGCTTTCTTT. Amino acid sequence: CSGRMGTEAFF.